The 3 T cell receptor beta chains listed next were all sequenced from one sample in a study of beta chain features in type 1 diabetes (dated by TCRdb to 2016 to 2019). Study-level results and caveats: In all four CD4+ subsets, TCRB CDR3 length was moderately but significantly shorter in type 1 diabetes patients.

Libraries were prepared through the immunoSEQ multiplex PCR assay. The entire amount of isolated RNA was reverse transcribed using the High Capacity cDNA Reverse Transcription Kit, so the sequenced TCRB transcripts were expressed ones. TCRdb carries this immuneACCESS record with in-frame sequences only. Its versions omit some clonotypes, under half of them owing to an unresolved V gene in the studies checked, with the rest unexplained. Present in this sample are 250,000 or so clones, roughly 13% of which were seen just once. Clones ranked in the top ten supply about 0.02% of the sample. These receptors lack a known antigen. Sequencing was performed on naive CD4+ T cells from blood. The cell subset or site label on this specimen signifies: true naive CD4+ T cells. These receptors came from a man younger than 40 with type 1 diabetes.

This clone appeared a few times. The chain combines TRBV29-1 with TRBJ1-1; possibly TRBD1 for D (5 bases). Germline CDR1 is SQVTM and CDR2 is ANQGSEA. The V gene lost 6 bases and the J gene lost 1 base, with 12 bases spanning the gap. The CDR3 is 13 residues long. CDR3 sequence reads: CSVCPQENTEAFF. Here the CDR3 DNA reads TGCAGCGTCTGTCCACAGGAGAACACTGAAGCTTTCTTT.

CDR3 region: CASSLGDRIFTEAFF. CDR3 coding DNA: TGTGCCAGCAGCTTAGGGGACAGGATTTTCACTGAAGCTTTCTTT. The chain joins TRBV7-9 to TRBJ1-1; 8 nucleotides align to TRBD1. V lost 1 base and J lost 4; bases outside the gene matches: 5. The CDR3 is made up of 15 amino acids. The V gene's germline CDR1 is SEHNR and CDR2 FQNEAQ (reference sequence).

This clone was seen more than once but under ten times. The DNA of the CDR3 is TGTGCCAGCAGCATGCGGGAGATCGAAGCTTTCTTT. Amino acid sequence: CASSMREIEAFF. The chain employs TRBV2 and TRBJ1-1; no clear D gene. Germline assignment: CDR1 SNHLY and CDR2 FYNNEI. The CDR3 extends over 12 amino acids. The ends were cut back, 6 bases at V and 8 bases at J, with 13 bases in the middle.